This T cell receptor beta chain was obtained from a study of human T cells and chemical hapten exposure. Study-wide results and caveats: Counts of TCRs expanded at PT1 correlated positively with patch test score. Compared with pre-sensitization or healthy control sets, expanded TCRs clustered more. After DPC sensitization, TCRs above 1 in 1000 frequency showed no change.

CDR3 length equals 15 residues. V was pared by 1 base and J by 7 bases, with 17 bases between. Germline V CDR1 and CDR2: MNHEY, SVGEGT. For the library, individual cDNA molecules each received unique molecular identifiers. MiXCR, run by TCRdb on the RACE reads, gives a single entry per CDR3 protein. In the table there are under 60,000 distinct CDR3 sequences, roughly a tenth of which are singletons. There are a few counts of this clonotype. What it binds is not known. As for time point: pre-sensitization, week 0. Treatment here: therapeutic diphenylcyclopropenone sensitization with weekly scalp DPC. The authors extracted total RNA from unfractionated whole blood.

Source: whole blood, taken in connection with sensitization to the hapten diphenylcyclopropenone (DPC). The rearrangement uses TRBV6-2 or TRBV6-3 and TRBJ2-7, with D perhaps given as TRBD1 or TRBD2 (5 bases each). This receptor was identified in a woman aged 30 to 39 with alopecia areata. Some clones in this sample may be carry-over from other donors' samples. CDR3 region: CASSYWDGGEDEQYF. The CDR3 nucleotides read TGTGCCAGCAGTTACTGGGACGGAGGTGAGGATGAGCAGTACTTC.